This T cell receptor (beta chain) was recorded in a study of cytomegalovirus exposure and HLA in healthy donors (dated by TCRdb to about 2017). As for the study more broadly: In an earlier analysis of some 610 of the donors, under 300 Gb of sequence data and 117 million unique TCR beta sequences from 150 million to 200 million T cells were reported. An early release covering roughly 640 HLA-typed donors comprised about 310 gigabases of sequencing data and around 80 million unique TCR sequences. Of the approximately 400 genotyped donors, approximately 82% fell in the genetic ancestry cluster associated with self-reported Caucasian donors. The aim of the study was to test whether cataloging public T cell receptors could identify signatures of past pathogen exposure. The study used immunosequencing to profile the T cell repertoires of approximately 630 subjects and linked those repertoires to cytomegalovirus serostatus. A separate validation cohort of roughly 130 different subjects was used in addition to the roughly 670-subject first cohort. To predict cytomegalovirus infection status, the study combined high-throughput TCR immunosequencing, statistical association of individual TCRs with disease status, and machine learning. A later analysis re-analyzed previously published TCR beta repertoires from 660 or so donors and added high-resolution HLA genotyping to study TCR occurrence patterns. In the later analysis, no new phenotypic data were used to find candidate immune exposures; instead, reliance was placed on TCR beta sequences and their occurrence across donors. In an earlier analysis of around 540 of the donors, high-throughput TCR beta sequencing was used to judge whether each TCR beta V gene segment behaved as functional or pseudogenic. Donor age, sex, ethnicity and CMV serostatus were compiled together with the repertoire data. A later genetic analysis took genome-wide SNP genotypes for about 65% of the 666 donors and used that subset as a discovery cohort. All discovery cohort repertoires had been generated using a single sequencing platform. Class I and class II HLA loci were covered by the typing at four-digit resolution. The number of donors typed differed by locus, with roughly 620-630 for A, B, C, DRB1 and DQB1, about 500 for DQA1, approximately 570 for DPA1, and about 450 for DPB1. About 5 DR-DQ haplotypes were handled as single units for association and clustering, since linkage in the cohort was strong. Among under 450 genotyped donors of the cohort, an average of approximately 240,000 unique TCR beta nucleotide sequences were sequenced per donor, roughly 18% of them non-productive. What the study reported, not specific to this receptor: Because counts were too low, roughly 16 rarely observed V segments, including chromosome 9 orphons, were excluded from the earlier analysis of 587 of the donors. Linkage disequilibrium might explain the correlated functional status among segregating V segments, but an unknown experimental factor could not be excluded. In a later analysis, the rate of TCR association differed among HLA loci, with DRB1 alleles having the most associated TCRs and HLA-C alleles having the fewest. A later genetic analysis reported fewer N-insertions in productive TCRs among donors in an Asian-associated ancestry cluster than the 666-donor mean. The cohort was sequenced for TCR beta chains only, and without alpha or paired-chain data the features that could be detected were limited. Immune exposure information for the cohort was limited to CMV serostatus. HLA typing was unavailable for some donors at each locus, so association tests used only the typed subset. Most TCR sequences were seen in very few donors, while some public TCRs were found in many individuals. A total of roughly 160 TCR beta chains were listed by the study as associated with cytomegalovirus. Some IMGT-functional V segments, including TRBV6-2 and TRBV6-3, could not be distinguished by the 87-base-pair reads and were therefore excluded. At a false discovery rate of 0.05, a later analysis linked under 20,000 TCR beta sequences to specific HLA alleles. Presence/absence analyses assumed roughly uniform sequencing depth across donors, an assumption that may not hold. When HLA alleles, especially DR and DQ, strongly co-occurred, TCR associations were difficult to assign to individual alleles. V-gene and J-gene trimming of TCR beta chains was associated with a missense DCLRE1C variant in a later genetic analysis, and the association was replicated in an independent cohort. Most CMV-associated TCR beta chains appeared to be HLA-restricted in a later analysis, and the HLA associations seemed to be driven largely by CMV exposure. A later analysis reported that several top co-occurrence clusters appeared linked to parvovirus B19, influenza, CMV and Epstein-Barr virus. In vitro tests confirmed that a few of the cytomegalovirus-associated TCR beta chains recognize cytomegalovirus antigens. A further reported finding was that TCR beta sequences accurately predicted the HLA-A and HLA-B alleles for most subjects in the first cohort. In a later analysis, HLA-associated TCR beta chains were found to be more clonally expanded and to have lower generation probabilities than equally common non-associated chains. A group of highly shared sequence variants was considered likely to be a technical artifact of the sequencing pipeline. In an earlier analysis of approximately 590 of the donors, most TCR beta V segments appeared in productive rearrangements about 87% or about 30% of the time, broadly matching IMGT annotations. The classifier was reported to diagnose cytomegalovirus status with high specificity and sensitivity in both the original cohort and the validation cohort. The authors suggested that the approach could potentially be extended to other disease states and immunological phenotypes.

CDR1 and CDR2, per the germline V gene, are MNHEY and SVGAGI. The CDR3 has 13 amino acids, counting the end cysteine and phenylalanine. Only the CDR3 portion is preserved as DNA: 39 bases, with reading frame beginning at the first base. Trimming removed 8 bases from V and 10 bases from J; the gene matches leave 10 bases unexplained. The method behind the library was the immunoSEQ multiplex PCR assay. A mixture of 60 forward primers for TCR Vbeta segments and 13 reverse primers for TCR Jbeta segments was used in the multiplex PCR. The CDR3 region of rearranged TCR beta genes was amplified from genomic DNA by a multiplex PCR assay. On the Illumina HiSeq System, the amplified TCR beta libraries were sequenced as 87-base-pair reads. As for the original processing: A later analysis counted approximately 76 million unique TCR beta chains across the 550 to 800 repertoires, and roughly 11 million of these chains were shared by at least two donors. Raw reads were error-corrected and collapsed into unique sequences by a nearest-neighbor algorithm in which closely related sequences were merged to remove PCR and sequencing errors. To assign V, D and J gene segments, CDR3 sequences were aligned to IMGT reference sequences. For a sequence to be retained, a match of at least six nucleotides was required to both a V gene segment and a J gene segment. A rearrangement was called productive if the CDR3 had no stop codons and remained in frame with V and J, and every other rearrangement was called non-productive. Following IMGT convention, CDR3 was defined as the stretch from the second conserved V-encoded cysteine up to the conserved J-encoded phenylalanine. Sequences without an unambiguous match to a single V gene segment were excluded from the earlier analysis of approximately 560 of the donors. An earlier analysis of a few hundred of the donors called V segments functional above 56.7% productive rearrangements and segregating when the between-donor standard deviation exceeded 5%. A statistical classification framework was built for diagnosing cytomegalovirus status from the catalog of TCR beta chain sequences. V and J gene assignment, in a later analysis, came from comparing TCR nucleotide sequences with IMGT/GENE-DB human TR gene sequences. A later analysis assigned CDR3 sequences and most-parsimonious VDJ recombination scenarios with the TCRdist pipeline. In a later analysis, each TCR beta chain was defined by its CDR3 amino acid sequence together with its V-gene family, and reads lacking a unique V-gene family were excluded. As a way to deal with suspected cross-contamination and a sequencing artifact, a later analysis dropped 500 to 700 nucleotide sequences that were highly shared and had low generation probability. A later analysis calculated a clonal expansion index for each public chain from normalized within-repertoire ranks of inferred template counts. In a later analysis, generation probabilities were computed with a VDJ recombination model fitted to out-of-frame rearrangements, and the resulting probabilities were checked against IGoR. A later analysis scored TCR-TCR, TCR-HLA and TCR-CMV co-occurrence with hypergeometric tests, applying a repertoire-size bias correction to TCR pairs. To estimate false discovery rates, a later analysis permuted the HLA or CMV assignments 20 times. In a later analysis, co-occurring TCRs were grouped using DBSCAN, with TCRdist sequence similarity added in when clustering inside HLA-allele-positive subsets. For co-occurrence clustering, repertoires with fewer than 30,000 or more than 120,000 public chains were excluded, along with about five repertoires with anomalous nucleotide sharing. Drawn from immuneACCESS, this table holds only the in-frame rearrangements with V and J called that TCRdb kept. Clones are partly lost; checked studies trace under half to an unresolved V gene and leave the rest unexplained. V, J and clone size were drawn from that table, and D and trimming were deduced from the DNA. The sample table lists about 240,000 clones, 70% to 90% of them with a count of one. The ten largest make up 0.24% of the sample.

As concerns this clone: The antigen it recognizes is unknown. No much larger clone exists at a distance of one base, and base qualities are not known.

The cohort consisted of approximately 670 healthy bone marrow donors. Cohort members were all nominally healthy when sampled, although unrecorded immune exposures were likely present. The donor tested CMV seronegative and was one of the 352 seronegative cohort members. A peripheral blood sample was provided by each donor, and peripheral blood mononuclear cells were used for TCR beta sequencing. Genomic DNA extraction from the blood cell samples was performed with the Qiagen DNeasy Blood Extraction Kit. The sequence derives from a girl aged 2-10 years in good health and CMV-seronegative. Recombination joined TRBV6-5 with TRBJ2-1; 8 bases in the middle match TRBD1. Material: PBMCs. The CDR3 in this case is CASGQGPRGEQFF. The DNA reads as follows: TGTGCCAGCGGACAGGGACCTAGGGGGGAGCAGTTCTTC.